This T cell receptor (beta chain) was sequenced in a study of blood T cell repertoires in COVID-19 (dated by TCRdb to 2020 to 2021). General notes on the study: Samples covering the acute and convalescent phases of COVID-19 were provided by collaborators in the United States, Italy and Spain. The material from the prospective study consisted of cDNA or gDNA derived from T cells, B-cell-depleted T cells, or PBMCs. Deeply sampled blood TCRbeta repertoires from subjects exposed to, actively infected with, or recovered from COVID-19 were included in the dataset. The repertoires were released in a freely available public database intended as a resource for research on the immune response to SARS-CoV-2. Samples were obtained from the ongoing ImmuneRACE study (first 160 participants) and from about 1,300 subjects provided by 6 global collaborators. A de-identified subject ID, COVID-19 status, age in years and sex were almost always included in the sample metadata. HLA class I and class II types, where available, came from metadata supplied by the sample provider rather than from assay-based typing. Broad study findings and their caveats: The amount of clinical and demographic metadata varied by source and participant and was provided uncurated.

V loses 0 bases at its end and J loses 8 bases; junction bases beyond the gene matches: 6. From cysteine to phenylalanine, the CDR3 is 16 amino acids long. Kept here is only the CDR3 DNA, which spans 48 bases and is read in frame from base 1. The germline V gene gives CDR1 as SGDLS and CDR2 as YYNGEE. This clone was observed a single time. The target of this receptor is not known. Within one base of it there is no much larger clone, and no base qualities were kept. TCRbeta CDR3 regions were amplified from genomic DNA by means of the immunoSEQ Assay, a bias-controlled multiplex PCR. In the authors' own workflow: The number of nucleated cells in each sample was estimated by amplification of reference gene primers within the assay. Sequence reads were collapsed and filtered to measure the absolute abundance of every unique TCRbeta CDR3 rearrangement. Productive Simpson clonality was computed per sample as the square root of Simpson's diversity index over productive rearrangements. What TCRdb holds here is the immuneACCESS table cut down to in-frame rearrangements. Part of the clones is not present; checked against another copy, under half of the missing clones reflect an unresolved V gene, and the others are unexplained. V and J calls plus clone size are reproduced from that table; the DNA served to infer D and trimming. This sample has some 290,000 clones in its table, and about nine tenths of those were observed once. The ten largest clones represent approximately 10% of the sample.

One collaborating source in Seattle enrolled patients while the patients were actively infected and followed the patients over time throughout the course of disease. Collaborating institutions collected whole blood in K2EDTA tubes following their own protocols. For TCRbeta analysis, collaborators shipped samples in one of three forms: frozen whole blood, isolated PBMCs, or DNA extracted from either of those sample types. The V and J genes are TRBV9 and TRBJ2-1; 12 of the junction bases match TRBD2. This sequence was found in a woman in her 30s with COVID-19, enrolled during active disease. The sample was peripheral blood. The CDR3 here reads CASSVGPSGGVDEQFF. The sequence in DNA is TGTGCCAGCAGCGTAGGGCCTAGCGGGGGGGTAGATGAGCAGTTCTTC.